The 26 T cell receptor beta chains listed next were all sequenced from one sample in a study of T cells expressing NK-cell markers. After re-calling the 5' RACE reads, TCRdb lists one entry per CDR3 protein, DNA absent. This sample contains about 450,000 distinct CDR3 sequences. Sequencing used blood T cells: a sorted CD56 or NKG2C T cell subset, CD4+ or CD8+ T cells, or bulk PBMC T cells (not recorded which). The receptors stem from a woman between 18 and 75 years old in good health.

The chain carries TRBV4-1 and TRBJ2-3; TCRdb's D call, TRBD2, is unchecked because there is no DNA. Per the germline V gene, CDR1 is MGHRA and CDR2 is YSYEKL. The CDR3 runs to 15 residues. CDR3: CASSPRAGGIDTQYF.

The chain is built from TRBV4-3 and TRBJ1-5. Germline CDR1 LGHNA, CDR2 YSLEER. This CDR3 has 17 amino acids. CDR3 residues: CASSQDLRGYSNQPQHF.

V gene TRBV7-6 combines with J gene TRBJ2-7; TCRdb returns TRBD2, unconfirmable since there is no DNA. The germline V gene encodes CDR1 SGHVS and CDR2 FNYEAQ. The CDR3 has 13 residues. The CDR3 loop is CASSLDYSYEQYF.

V usage is TRBV3-1 and J usage is TRBJ2-3; TCRdb returns TRBD1, unconfirmable since there is no DNA. Looked up from germline, CDR1 is LGHDT and CDR2 is YNNKEL (reference sequence). This CDR3 comprises 14 residues. The CDR3 region is CASSPAGGKDTQYF.

The chain recombines TRBV11-2 with TRBJ2-3; TCRdb indicates TRBD2, and absent DNA this call remains unverified. This CDR3 comprises 18 residues. The germline V gene has CDR1 SGHAT and CDR2 FQNNGV. CDR3 residues: CASSLVPRLAGDGDTQYF. Complete variable domain (other parts from reference TRBV11-2 and TRBJ2-3): EAGVAQSPRYKIIEKRQSVAFWCNPISGHATLYWYQQILGQGPKLLIQFQNNGVVDDSQLPKDRFSAERLKGVDSTLKIQPAKLEDSAVYLCASSLVPRLAGDGDTQYFGPGTRLTVL.

The rearrangement uses TRBV5-1 and TRBJ1-4. Germline V gene sequence: CDR1 SGHRS, CDR2 YFSETQ. The CDR3 covers 17 residues. This chain's CDR3 is CASSLDSGPSTNEKLFF.

V and J are TRBV6-1 and TRBJ2-3; checking the TCRdb D call of TRBD2 is not possible without DNA. Germline V lookup: CDR1 MNHNS, CDR2 SASEGT. CDR3 length equals 17 residues. The CDR3 spells CASVKGGGPSATDTQYF.

The chain recombines TRBV29-1 with TRBJ2-1; TCRdb gives TRBD1 as the D gene, but with no DNA this cannot be confirmed. Looked up from germline, CDR1 is SQVTM and CDR2 is ANQGSEA. The CDR3 consists of 16 residues. Here the CDR3 reads CSVEAGSQAVHDEQFF.

The chain combines TRBV20-1 with TRBJ2-3; checking the TCRdb D call of TRBD1 is not possible without DNA. In germline, CDR1 is DFQATT, CDR2 SNEGSKA (reference sequence). The CDR3 totals 12 residues. CDR3 region: CSAEGGTDTQYF.

The chain combines TRBV20-1 with TRBJ1-3. The length of the CDR3 is 14 residues. The germline V gene has CDR1 DFQATT and CDR2 SNEGSKA (reference sequence). CDR3 in amino acids: CSASSWTPGNTIYF.

This sequence joins TRBV28 and TRBJ2-7; TCRdb reports TRBD1, a call that lacks DNA to check it against. Germline V gene data show CDR1 as MDHEN and CDR2 as SYDVKM. This CDR3 has 14 amino acids. CDR3 in amino acids: CASGIRDANYEQYF.

The chain is built from TRBV20-1 and TRBJ1-5; TCRdb's D call of TRBD1 is untestable without DNA. The CDR3 extends over 15 amino acids. Germline CDR1 is DFQATT and CDR2 is SNEGSKA (reference sequence). The CDR3 is CSARDSGGFLQPQHF.

This chain connects TRBV27 to TRBJ2-1; with no DNA, the TCRdb D assignment of TRBD2 cannot be verified. Germline V gene data show CDR1 as MNHEY and CDR2 as SMNVEV (reference sequence). The CDR3 loop spans 16 amino acids. CDR3 sequence: CASRQLAGARYNEQFF.

V is TRBV11-2 and J is TRBJ2-5; the TCRdb D gene call, TRBD1, has no DNA to confirm it. CDR3 length equals 14 residues. Looked up from germline, CDR1 is SGHAT and CDR2 is FQNNGV. The CDR3 is CASSPSGTQETQYF.

The chain employs TRBV5-1 and TRBJ2-1; TCRdb indicates TRBD1, and absent DNA this call remains unverified. Looked up from germline, CDR1 is SGHRS and CDR2 is YFSETQ. CDR3 length: 15 amino acids. The CDR3 protein is CASSLGQGYLNEQFF.

The chain recombines TRBV25-1 with TRBJ1-5; TCRdb selects TRBD1, and the lack of DNA leaves this call unchecked. This CDR3 is built from 15 residues. The V gene's germline CDR1 is MGHDK and CDR2 SYGVNS. CDR3 sequence reads: CASSGDRYSNQPQHF.

V is TRBV12-3 or TRBV12-4 and J is TRBJ1-3. The CDR3 extends over 15 amino acids. The CDR3 is CATQIGYSSGNTIYF.

V is TRBV4-2 and J is TRBJ2-1; absent DNA, TCRdb's TRBD1 call cannot be checked. Germline values: CDR1 LGHNA, CDR2 YNFKEQ. The CDR3 loop spans 17 amino acids. The CDR3 here is CASSQDGWGGDYNEQFF.

The rearrangement joins TRBV10-3 to TRBJ2-2; TCRdb picks TRBD1, but there is no DNA to check that call. CDR1 is ENHRY, CDR2 SYGVKD, per germline. CDR3 length: 13 amino acids. CDR3 in amino acids: CAMGGLDTGELFF.

The chain has TRBV6-5 and TRBJ2-2; no DNA is available, so the TRBD1 call from TCRdb remains unchecked. Germline lookup yields CDR1 MNHEY and CDR2 SVGAGI. This CDR3 region has 18 residues. The CDR3 reads CASSYGADRVSNTGELFF.

This rearrangement joins TRBV10-3 to TRBJ2-1; there is no DNA to check the TCRdb D call of TRBD2. Germline CDR1 reads ENHRY; CDR2 reads SYGVKD. The CDR3 contains 14 residues. CDR3 sequence: CAIGSGGTYNEQFF.

The V and J genes are TRBV5-1 and TRBJ2-1; absent DNA, TCRdb's TRBD2 call cannot be checked. The V gene's germline CDR1 is SGHRS and CDR2 YFSETQ. The CDR3 has 19 amino acids. The CDR3: CASSLGSGRARGPYNEQFF.

This sequence joins TRBV7-2 and TRBJ2-3; the TCRdb call, TRBD1, lacks DNA for checking. The CDR3 spans 16 residues. Germline lookup yields CDR1 SGHTA and CDR2 FQGNSA. The CDR3 sequence is CASSPDRLSGTDTQYF.

The chain links TRBV4-3 to TRBJ2-1; TCRdb indicates TRBD2, and absent DNA this call remains unverified. The CDR3 consists of 16 residues. Germline-derived CDR1 and CDR2 are LGHNA and YSLEER. The chain's CDR3 is CASSQGASSSYNEQFF.

V usage is TRBV6-1 and J usage is TRBJ2-3; the TRBD2 assignment by TCRdb is unverifiable without DNA. The CDR3 has 16 residues. The germline CDR1 and CDR2 sequences are MNHNS and SASEGT. The chain's CDR3 is CASNRGAGGSTDTQYF.

CDR3 residues: CASSRTGTGAAF. This rearrangement joins TRBV3-1 to TRBJ2-7; TCRdb gives TRBD1 as the D gene, but with no DNA this cannot be confirmed. The CDR3 runs to 12 residues. Germline CDR1 LGHDT, CDR2 YNNKEL (reference sequence).